Listed here are 25 T cell receptor beta chains from one sample, sequenced in a study of beta chain features in type 1 diabetes. Since all of the isolated RNA was reverse transcribed, expressed TCRB transcripts were what got sequenced. The repertoire was sequenced with immunoSEQ multiplex PCR; TCRdb's copy has only in-frame clones and lacks some. The data show 600,000 to 650,000 clones, with around 15% seen just once and approximately 0.093% held by the top ten. Specimen: naive CD4+ T cells from blood. All receptors derive from a man aged 18-30 years in good health.

The J gene is TRBJ2-7, the V gene TRBV10-3; D unclear. Looked up from germline, CDR1 is ENHRY and CDR2 is SYGVKD. The CDR3 consists of 12 residues. With 2 bases removed from V and 4 bases from J, the gap between germline ends came to 6 bases. CDR3 in amino acids: CAISEAGYEQYF. CDR3 DNA sequence: TGTGCCATCAGTGAGGCTGGATACGAGCAGTACTTC.

V and J are TRBV5-1 and TRBJ2-2; TRBD2 aligns across 8 bases. The CDR3 length is 15 residues. Germline values: CDR1 SGHRS, CDR2 YFSETQ. J lost 5 bases, V lost 1 base, and 4 bases had no gene match. CDR3: CASSLYGRGTGELFF. For the CDR3, the DNA is TGCGCCAGCAGCTTGTACGGGAGGGGGACCGGGGAGCTGTTTTTT.

This clone showed up just a few times. The J gene is TRBJ2-3, the V gene TRBV7-2; maybe TRBD1 (6 bases). The CDR3 is made up of 18 amino acids. Germline V gene lookup returns CDR1 SGHTA and CDR2 FQGNSA. V gave up 0 bases and J gave up 0 bases, with 16 bases separating them. CDR3 loop: CASSLAGPRGPSTDTQYF. The CDR3 nucleotides read TGTGCCAGCAGCTTAGCTGGGCCCAGGGGCCCTAGCACAGATACGCAGTATTTT.

This clone showed up just a few times. The sample has other DNA sequences that encode this CDR3 too. CDR3 residues: CSVVRGGGLWKNIQYF. As DNA, the CDR3 is TGCAGCGTTGTGCGGGGGGGCGGGCTGTGGAAAAACATTCAGTACTTC. The chain has TRBV29-1 and TRBJ2-4; 9 positions agree with TRBD2. Germline CDR1 is SQVTM and CDR2 is ANQGSEA. This CDR3 spans 16 amino acids. The junction had 11 bases not matched to a gene; V was cut back by 4 bases and J by 4 bases. The full variable domain, completed using reference TRBV29-1 and TRBJ2-4, is SAVISQKPSRDICQRGTSLTIQCQVDSQVTMMFWYRQQPGQSLTLIATANQGSEATYESGFVIDKFPISRPNLTFSTLTVSNMSPEDSSIYLCSVVRGGGLWKNIQYFGAGTRLSVL.

A few counts support this clone. The CDR3 DNA reads TGTGCCAGCAGCGTAGAGGGGGGGCTTGGCAATGAGCAGTTCTTC. Its translation: CASSVEGGLGNEQFF. The chain links TRBV9 to TRBJ2-1; D is possibly TRBD2 (7 bases). This CDR3 is 15 amino acids long. Germline CDR1 and CDR2: SGDLS and YYNGEE. Trimming removed 0 bases from V and 6 bases from J, with 13 bases in between.

This clone was seen more than once but under ten times. This chain uses TRBV29-1 with TRBJ1-3; the D is unclear. Germline CDR1 SQVTM, CDR2 ANQGSEA. The V gene lost 1 base and the J gene lost 0 bases, with 4 bases spanning the gap. This CDR3 region has 13 residues. The DNA of the CDR3 is TGCAGCGTTGAAGGGGGCTCTGGAAACACCATATATTTT. It codes for CSVEGGSGNTIYF.

This clone was observed a few times. V and J are TRBV19 and TRBJ2-3; TRBD2 agrees at 13 bases. The germline V gene encodes CDR1 LNHDA and CDR2 SQIVND (reference sequence). V was pared by 9 bases and J by 2 bases, with 5 bases of the junction left unmatched. The CDR3 has 15 amino acids. The CDR3 DNA sequence: TGTGCCAGCGGGACTAGCGGGGCCAACACAGATACGCAGTATTTT. Amino acids: CASGTSGANTDTQYF.

This clone has a count of ten or more. The CDR3, as DNA: TGTGCCAGCAGCCCCCCGGGACAGCTTGAAGCTTTCTTT. Translated: CASSPPGQLEAFF. The chain couples TRBV14 to TRBJ1-1; 7 nucleotides line up with TRBD1. Per germline, CDR1 SGHDN and CDR2 FVKESK. Trimming removed 4 bases from V and 7 bases from J; junction bases left unmatched: 6. The CDR3 extends over 13 amino acids.

V gene TRBV28 combines with J gene TRBJ1-3, with D possibly being TRBD1 (6 bases). V was pared by 4 bases and J by 0 bases, with 10 bases between. The CDR3 is 15 amino acids. Germline-derived CDR1 and CDR2 are MDHEN and SYDVKM. The CDR3 here is CASSSGAYSGNTIYF. For the CDR3, the DNA is TGTGCCAGCAGTTCGGGGGCCTACTCTGGAAACACCATATATTTT.

The rearrangement uses TRBV28 and TRBJ1-6; 8 nucleotides match TRBD1. CDR3 length: 16 residues. CDR1 and CDR2 from the germline V gene are MDHEN and SYDVKM. V shed 5 bases and J 10 bases; nucleotides not matched to a gene: 13. CDR3 sequence reads: CASSTGGILNQSPLHF. The CDR3 nucleotides read TGTGCCAGCAGTACAGGGGGGATACTCAATCAGTCACCCCTCCACTTT.

This clone was counted at least ten times. This chain links TRBV28 with TRBJ2-1; D gene ambiguous. Trimming shortened V by 1 base and J by 7 bases, and 14 bases separated the two germline ends. Germline assignment: CDR1 MDHEN and CDR2 SYDVKM. The CDR3 consists of 15 residues. The CDR3 sequence: CASSLSVVGLNEQFF. In nucleotides, the CDR3 is TGTGCCAGCAGTTTATCGGTAGTGGGGTTAAATGAGCAGTTCTTC.

This clone was counted between two and nine times. V usage is TRBV7-3 and J usage is TRBJ1-2; no definite D call. CDR1 SGHTA and CDR2 FQGTGA come from the germline V gene. V shed 7 bases and J shed 7 bases, with 13 bases lying between them. The CDR3 has 12 residues. CDR3 residues: CASKASRSGYTF. The CDR3, as DNA: TGTGCCAGCAAGGCTAGTAGAAGTGGCTACACCTTC.

The genes are TRBV6-6 and TRBJ1-2; D possibly corresponds to TRBD1 (5 bases). From germline, CDR1 is MNHNY and CDR2 SVGAGI (reference sequence). The V and J ends lost 10 bases and 3 bases respectively, with 18 bases between them. The CDR3 consists of 14 residues. The CDR3 DNA sequence: TGTGCCACCCTACGGAGGGGAAGCGACTATGGCTACACCTTC. Amino acids: CATLRRGSDYGYTF.

J is TRBJ1-6 and V is TRBV25-1; unclear D gene. The germline CDR1 and CDR2 sequences are MGHDK and SYGVNS. The V and J ends lost 5 bases and 8 bases respectively, with 13 bases between them. This CDR3 spans 14 amino acids. The CDR3 here is CASSTTYDHSPLHF. CDR3 DNA: TGTGCCAGCAGTACAACGTACGATCATTCACCCCTCCACTTT.

In nucleotides, the CDR3 is TGTGCCAGCAGCGTAGCAGGGGGCCTAGGGCAGCCCCAGCATTTT. Its translation is CASSVAGGLGQPQHF. V and J are TRBV9 and TRBJ1-5; 8 bases line up with TRBD1. Looked up from germline, CDR1 is SGDLS and CDR2 is YYNGEE. The CDR3 length is 15 residues. The trim removed 0 bases at V and 7 bases at J, leaving 6 bases unmatched. Variable domain in full (rest from reference TRBV9 and TRBJ1-5): DSGVTQTPKHLITATGQRVTLRCSPRSGDLSVYWYQQSLDQGLQFLIQYYNGEERAKGNILERFSAQQFPDLHSELNLSSLELGDSALYFCASSVAGGLGQPQHFGDGTRLSIL.

This clone has only a few counts. The chain joins TRBV9 to TRBJ2-2; 9 bases are a match to TRBD2. Looked up from germline, CDR1 is SGDLS and CDR2 is YYNGEE. The CDR3 is 17 residues long. V was clipped by 6 bases and J by 4 bases; unmatched bases: 13. CDR3 region: CASNRLAASPITGELFF. CDR3 DNA sequence: TGTGCCAGCAATCGACTAGCGGCCTCCCCTATCACCGGGGAGCTGTTTTTT.

The CDR3, as DNA: TGTGCCACGAAACAGGGAGTATCCTACAATGAGCAGTTCTTC. Protein sequence: CATKQGVSYNEQFF. The chain employs TRBV15 and TRBJ2-1; D possibly corresponds to TRBD1 (6 bases). The V gene's germline CDR1 is LNHNV and CDR2 YYDKDF (reference sequence). CDR3 length equals 14 residues. The ends were cut back, 9 bases at V and 1 base at J, with 13 bases in the middle.

This rearrangement joins TRBV7-9 to TRBJ1-2, with TRBD1 as a possible D gene (5 bases). The CDR3 extends over 15 amino acids. V lost 3 bases and J lost 2, with 13 bases in between. Looked up from germline, CDR1 is SEHNR and CDR2 is FQNEAQ (reference sequence). DNA of the CDR3: TGTGCCAGCAGCTTGGGCCGGGACCGAAACTATGGCTACACCTTC. Its protein product is CASSLGRDRNYGYTF. Together with reference TRBV7-9 and TRBJ1-2, the CDR3 gives the full variable domain: DTGVSQNPRHKITKRGQNVTFRCDPISEHNRLYWYRQTLGQGPEFLTYFQNEAQLEKSRLLSDRFSAERPKGSFSTLEIQRTEQGDSAMYLCASSLGRDRNYGYTFGSGTRLTVV.

V is TRBV11-2 and J is TRBJ2-2; D not resolved. Germline-derived CDR1 and CDR2 are SGHAT and FQNNGV. The CDR3 sequence is 13 residues long. V lost 3 bases to trimming and J lost 8 bases, with 10 bases between them. The CDR3 region is CASSFGKEGELFF. CDR3 in DNA: TGTGCCAGCAGCTTTGGGAAGGAGGGGGAGCTGTTTTTT.

This chain joins TRBV6-5 and TRBJ2-7; a possible D gene is TRBD1 (5 bases). This CDR3 is built from 15 residues. Trimming took 0 bases from V and 1 from J, leaving 10 bases between them. Germline V gene lookup returns CDR1 MNHEY and CDR2 SVGAGI. Here the CDR3 reads CASSYSRTPSYEQYF. The CDR3 nucleotides are TGTGCCAGCAGTTACTCGAGGACACCTTCCTACGAGCAGTACTTC.

The J gene is TRBJ1-4, the V gene TRBV7-3; 7 nucleotides agree with TRBD1. The CDR3 length is 17 residues. CDR1 and CDR2 from the germline V gene are SGHTA and FQGTGA. After removal of 6 bases from V and 8 bases from J, the junction contained 18 bases not matched to a gene. The chain's CDR3 is CASSPRTGFISQEKLFF. CDR3 bases: TGTGCCAGCAGTCCCCGGACAGGTTTTATTTCTCAGGAAAAACTGTTTTTT.

There are a few counts of this clone. The V call is TRBV25-1, the J call TRBJ2-1; 7 nucleotides line up with TRBD1. Trimming cost V 3 bases and J 7 bases; bases outside gene matches: 9. The CDR3 is made up of 15 amino acids. In germline, CDR1 is MGHDK, CDR2 SYGVNS. The CDR3 region is CASSEALQGRNEQFF. CDR3 sequence (DNA): TGTGCCAGCAGTGAGGCTTTACAGGGGCGGAATGAGCAGTTCTTC.

This clone was seen a handful of times. V is TRBV2 and J is TRBJ2-7, with a weak D call TRBD1 (6 bases). The CDR3 has 14 amino acids. CDR1 is SNHLY and CDR2 is FYNNEI in the germline V gene. Trimming shortened V by 4 bases and J by 7 bases, and 17 bases separated the two germline ends. CDR3 DNA: TGTGCCAGCAGTGCGGCAGGGGCGCTAGTTGAGCAGTACTTC. Translated: CASSAAGALVEQYF.

This clone was counted between two and nine times. V usage is TRBV5-5 and J usage is TRBJ1-2, with no clear D. The CDR3 sequence is 11 residues long. The germline V and J ends were trimmed by 0 bases and 8 bases, with 5 bases remaining between them. Germline V gives CDR1 SGHKS, CDR2 YYEKEE (reference sequence). The CDR3 region has the DNA TGTGCCAGCAGCTTGGAGGGCGGCTACACCTTC. Translation: CASSLEGGYTF.

There are a few counts of this clone. The V gene is TRBV5-1, the J gene TRBJ2-5; unclear D gene. The CDR3 loop spans 14 amino acids. Germline loops: CDR1 SGHRS, CDR2 YFSETQ. V lost 0 bases to trimming and J lost 5 bases, with 11 bases between them. This CDR3 reads CASSLEAVRETQYF. The CDR3 region has the DNA TGCGCCAGCAGCTTGGAGGCGGTCCGGGAGACCCAGTACTTC.